This TCR beta chain was observed in a study of blood T cell repertoires in COVID-19. In the study overall: From T cells, B-cell-depleted T cells, or PBMCs came the material, which was cDNA or gDNA.

Assay used: immunoSEQ multiplex PCR; TCRdb lists only in-frame clones, some missing. The sample has 100,000 to 150,000 clones, approximately 80% seen once. The CDR3 has 18 residues. Looked up from germline, CDR1 is LNHDA and CDR2 is SQIVND (reference sequence). V was clipped by 4 bases and J by 0 bases, with 19 bases between them. The sequenced sample was peripheral blood. This TCR derives from a man between 65 and 85 years old with acute or convalescent COVID-19. The chain joins TRBV19 to TRBJ1-5; maybe TRBD1 (5 bases). In nucleotides, the CDR3 is TGTGCCAGTAGTACCCTCGCGGGGGGGACCCTTAGCAATCAGCCCCAGCATTTT. This translates into CASSTLAGGTLSNQPQHF.